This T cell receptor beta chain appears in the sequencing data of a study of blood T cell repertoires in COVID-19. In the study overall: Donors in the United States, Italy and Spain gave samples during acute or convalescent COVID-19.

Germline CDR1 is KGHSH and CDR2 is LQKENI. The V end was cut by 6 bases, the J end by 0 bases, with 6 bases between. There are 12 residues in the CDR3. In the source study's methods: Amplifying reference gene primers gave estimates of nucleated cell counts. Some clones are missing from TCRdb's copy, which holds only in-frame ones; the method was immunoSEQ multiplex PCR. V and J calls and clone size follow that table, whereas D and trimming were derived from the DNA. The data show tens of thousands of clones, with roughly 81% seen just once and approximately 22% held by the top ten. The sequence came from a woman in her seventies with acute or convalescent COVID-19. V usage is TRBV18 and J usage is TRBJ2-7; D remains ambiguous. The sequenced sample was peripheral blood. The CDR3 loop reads CASSASSYEQYF. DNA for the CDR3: TGTGCCAGCTCTGCTAGCTCCTACGAGCAGTACTTC.